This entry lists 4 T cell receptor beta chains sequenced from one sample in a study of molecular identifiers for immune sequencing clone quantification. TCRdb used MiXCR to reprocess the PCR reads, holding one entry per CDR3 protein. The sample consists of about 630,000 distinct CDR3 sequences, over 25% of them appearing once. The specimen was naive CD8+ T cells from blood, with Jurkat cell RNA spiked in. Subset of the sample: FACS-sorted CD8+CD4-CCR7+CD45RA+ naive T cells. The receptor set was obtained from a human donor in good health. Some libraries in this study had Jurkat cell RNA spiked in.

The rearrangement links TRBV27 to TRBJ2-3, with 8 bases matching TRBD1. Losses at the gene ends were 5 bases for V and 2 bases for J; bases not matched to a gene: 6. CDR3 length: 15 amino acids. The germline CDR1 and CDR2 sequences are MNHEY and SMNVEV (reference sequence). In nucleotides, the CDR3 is TGTGCCAGCAGTCCCACGGGACAGGACACAGATACGCAGTATTTT. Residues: CASSPTGQDTDTQYF.

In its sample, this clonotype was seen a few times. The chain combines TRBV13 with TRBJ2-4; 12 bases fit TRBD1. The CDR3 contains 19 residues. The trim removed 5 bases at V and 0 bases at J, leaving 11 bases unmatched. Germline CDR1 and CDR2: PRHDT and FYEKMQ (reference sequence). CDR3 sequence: CASSGPGQGAREAKNIQYF. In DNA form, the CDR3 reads TGTGCCAGCAGCGGTCCGGGACAGGGGGCTCGGGAAGCCAAAAACATTCAGTACTTC.

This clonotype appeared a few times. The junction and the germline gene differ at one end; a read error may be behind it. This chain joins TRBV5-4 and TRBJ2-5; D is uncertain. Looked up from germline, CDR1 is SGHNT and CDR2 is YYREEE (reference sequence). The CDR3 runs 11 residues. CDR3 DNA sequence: TGTGCCAGCAGCTTGCAAGAGGCCCAGTACTTC. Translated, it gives CASSLQEAQYF.

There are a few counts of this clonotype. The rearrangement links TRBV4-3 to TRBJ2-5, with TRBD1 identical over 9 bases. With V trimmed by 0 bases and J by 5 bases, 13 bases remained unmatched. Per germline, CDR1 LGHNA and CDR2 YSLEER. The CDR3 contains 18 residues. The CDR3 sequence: CASSQDHSGQGSGETQYF. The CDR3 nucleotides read TGCGCCAGCAGCCAAGATCACTCCGGACAGGGGAGTGGGGAGACCCAGTACTTC.